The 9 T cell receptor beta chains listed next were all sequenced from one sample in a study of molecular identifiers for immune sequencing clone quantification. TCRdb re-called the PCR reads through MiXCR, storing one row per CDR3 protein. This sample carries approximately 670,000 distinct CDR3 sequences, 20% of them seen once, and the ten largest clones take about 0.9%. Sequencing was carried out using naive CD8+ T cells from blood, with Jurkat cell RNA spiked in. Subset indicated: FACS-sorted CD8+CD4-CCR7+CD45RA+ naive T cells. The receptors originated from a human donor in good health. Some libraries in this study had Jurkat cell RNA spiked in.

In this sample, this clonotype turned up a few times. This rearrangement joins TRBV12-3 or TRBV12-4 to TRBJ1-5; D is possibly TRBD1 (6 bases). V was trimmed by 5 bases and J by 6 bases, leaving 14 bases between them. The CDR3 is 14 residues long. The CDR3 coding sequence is TGTGCCAGCAGTCTCGTGGGGGCTGGTCAGCCCCAGCATTTT. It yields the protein CASSLVGAGQPQHF.

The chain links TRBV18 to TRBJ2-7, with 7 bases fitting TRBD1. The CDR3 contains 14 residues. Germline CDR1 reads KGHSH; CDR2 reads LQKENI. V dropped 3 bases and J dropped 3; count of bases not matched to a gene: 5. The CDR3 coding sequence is TGTGCCAGCTCACCCGCCGGGACAGACTACGAGCAGTACTTC. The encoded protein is CASSPAGTDYEQYF.

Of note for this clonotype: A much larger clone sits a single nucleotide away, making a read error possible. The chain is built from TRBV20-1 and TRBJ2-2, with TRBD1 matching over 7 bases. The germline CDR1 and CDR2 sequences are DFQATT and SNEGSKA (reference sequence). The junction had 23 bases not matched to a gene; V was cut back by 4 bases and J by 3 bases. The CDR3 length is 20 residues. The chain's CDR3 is CSAKAPAQGVQALYTGELFF. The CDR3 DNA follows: TGCAGTGCTAAAGCCCCCGCGCAGGGGGTACAAGCATTGTACACCGGGGAGCTGTTTTTT.

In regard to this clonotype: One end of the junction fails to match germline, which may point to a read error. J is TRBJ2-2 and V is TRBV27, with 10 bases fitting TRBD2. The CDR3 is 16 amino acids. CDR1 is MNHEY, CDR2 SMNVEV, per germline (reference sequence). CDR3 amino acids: CASSLVLSGGAGELSF. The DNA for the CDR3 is TGTGCCAGCAGTTTAGTGTTAAGCGGGGGGGCCGGGGAGCTGTCTTTT.

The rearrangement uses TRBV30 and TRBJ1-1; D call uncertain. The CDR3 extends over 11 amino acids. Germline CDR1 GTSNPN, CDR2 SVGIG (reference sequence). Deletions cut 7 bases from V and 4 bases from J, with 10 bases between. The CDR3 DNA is TGTGCCTTCCGCGGGAGCACTGAAGCTTTCTTT. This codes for CAFRGSTEAFF. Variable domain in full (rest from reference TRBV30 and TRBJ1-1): SQTIHQWPATLVQPVGSPLSLECTVEGTSNPNLYWYRQAAGRGLQLLFYSVGIGQISSEVPQNLSASRPQDRQFILSSKKLLLSDSGFYLCAFRGSTEAFFGQGTRLTVV.

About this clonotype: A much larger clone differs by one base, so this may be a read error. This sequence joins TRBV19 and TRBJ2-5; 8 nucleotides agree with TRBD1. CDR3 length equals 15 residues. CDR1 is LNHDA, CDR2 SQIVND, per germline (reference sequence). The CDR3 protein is CTSSIVRRGPETQYF. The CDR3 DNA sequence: TGTACCAGTAGTATAGTACGCAGGGGGCCAGAGACCCAGTACTTC.

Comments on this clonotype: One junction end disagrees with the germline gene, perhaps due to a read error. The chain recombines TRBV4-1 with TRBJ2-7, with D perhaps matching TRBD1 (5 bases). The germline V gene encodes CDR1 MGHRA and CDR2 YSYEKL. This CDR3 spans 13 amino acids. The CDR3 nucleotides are TGCGCCGGCAGCCAAGCCCAAGGGGACGAGCAGTACTTC. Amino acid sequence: CAGSQAQGDEQYF.

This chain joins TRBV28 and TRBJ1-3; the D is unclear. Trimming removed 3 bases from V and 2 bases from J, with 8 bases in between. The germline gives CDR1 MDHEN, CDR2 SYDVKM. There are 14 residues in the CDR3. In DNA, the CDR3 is TGTGCCAGCAGTTTCGTGAAGACTGGAAACACCATATATTTT. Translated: CASSFVKTGNTIYF.

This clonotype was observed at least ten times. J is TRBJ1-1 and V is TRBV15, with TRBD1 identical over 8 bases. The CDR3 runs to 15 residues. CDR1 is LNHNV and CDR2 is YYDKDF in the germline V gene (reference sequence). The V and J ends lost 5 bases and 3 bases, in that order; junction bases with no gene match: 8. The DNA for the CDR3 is TGTGCCACCAGCCCGAGGGACAGGACTTACACTGAAGCTTTCTTT. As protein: CATSPRDRTYTEAFF.